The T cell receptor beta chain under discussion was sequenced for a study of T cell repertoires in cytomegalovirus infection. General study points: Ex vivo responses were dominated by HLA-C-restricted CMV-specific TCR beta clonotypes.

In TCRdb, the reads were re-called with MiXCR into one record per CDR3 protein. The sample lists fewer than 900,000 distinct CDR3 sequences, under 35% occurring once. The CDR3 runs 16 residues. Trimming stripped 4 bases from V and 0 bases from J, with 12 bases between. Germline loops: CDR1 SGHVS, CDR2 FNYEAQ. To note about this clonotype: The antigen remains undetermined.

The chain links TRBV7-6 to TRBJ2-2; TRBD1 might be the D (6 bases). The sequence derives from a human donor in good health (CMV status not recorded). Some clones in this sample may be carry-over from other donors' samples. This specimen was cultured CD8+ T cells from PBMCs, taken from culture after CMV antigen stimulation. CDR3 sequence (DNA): TGTGCCAGCAGCTATAGAGGACAGTCGAACACCGGGGAGCTGTTTTTT. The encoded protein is CASSYRGQSNTGELFF.